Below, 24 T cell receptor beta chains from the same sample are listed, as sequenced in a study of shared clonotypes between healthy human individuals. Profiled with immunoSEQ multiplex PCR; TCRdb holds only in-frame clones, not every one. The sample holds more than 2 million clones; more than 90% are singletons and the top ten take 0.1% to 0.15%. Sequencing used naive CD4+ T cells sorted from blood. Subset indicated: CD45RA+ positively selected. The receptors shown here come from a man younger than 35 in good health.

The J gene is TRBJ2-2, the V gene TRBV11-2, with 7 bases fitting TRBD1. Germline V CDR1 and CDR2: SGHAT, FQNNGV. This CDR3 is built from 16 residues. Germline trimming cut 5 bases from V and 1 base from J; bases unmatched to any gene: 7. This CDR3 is CASSPRQGENTGELFF. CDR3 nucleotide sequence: TGTGCCAGCAGCCCACGACAGGGAGAGAACACCGGGGAGCTGTTTTTT.

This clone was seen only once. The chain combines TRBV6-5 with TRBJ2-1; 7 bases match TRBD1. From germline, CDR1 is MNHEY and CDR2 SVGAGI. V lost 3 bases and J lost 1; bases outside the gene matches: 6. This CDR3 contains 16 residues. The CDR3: CASSYRTGASYNEQFF. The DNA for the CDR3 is TGTGCCAGCAGTTATCGAACAGGGGCTTCCTACAATGAGCAGTTCTTC.

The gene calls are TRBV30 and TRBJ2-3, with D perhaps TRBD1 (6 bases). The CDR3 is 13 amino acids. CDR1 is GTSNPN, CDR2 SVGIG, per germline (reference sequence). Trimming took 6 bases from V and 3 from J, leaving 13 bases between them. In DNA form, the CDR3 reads TGTGCCTGCCACAGGGTCCGGACAGATACGCAGTATTTT. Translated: CACHRVRTDTQYF.

CDR3 DNA sequence: TGTGCCAGCACCCGCGGGGGGGCCCCCAATGAGCAGTTCTTC. Its protein product is CASTRGGAPNEQFF. The chain has TRBV6-6 and TRBJ2-1, with 9 bases matching TRBD2. Losses at the gene ends were 7 bases for V and 6 bases for J; bases not matched to a gene: 7. The CDR3 consists of 14 residues. Germline CDR1 and CDR2: MNHNY and SVGAGI (reference sequence).

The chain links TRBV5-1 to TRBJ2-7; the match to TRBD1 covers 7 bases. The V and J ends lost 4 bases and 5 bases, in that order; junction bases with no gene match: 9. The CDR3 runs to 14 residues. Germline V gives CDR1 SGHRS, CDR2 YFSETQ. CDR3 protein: CASSDPQGFNEQYF. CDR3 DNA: TGCGCCAGCAGCGATCCACAGGGGTTCAACGAGCAGTACTTC.

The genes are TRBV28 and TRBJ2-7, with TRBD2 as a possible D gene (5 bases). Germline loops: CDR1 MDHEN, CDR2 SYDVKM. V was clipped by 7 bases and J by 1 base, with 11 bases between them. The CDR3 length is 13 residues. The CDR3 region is CASKLGRSYEQYF. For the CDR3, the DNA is TGTGCCAGCAAACTGGGGAGATCCTACGAGCAGTACTTC.

The CDR3 here is CASSSLTSGKRETQYF. The CDR3 region has the DNA TGTGCCAGCAGCTCGCTGACTAGCGGGAAAAGAGAGACCCAGTACTTC. This chain uses TRBV7-2 with TRBJ2-5; 11 bases align to TRBD2. Germline trimming cut 4 bases from V and 4 bases from J; bases unmatched to any gene: 8. The CDR3 sequence is 16 residues long. Germline CDR1 reads SGHTA; CDR2 reads FQGNSA. The full variable domain, its missing parts supplied by reference TRBV7-2 and TRBJ2-5, is GAGVSQSPSNKVTEKGKDVELRCDPISGHTALYWYRQSLGQGLEFLIYFQGNSAPDKSGLPSDRFSAERTGGSVSTLTIQRTQQEDSAVYLCASSSLTSGKRETQYFGPGTRLLVL.

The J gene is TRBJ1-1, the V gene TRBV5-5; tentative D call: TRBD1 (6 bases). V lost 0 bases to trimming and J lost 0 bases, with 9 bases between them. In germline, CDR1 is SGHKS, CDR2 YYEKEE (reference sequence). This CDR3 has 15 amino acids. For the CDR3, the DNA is TGTGCCAGCAGCTTGGTGCGGACAGTGAACACTGAAGCTTTCTTT. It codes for CASSLVRTVNTEAFF.

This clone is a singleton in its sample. The DNA for the CDR3 is TGTGCCAGCTCAGCCGAGGGGGGAGGTTCCTACAATGAGCAGTTCTTC. Its translation: CASSAEGGGSYNEQFF. This chain connects TRBV18 to TRBJ2-1; the D gene could be TRBD1 or TRBD2 (6 bases each). The CDR3 covers 16 residues. V dropped 5 bases and J dropped 1 base, with 15 bases sitting between them. Germline V gene lookup returns CDR1 KGHSH and CDR2 LQKENI.

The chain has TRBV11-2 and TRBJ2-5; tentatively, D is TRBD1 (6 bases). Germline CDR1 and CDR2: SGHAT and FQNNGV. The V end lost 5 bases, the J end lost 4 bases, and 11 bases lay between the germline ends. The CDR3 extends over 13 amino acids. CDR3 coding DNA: TGTGCCAGCAGCCACAGGGCGGCAGAGACCCAGTACTTC. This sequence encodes CASSHRAAETQYF.

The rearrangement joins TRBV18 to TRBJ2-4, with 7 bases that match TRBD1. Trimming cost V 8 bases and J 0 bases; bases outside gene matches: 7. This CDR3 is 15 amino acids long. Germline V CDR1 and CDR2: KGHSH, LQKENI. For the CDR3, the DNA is TGTGCCAGCCATACAGGGGAACTAGCCAAAAACATTCAGTACTTC. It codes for CASHTGELAKNIQYF.

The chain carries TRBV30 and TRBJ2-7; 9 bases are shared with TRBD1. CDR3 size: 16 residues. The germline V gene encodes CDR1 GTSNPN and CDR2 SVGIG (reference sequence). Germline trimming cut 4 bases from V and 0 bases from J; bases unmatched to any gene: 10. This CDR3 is CAWTPPRDRVSYEQYF. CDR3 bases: TGTGCCTGGACCCCACCCCGGGACAGGGTCTCCTACGAGCAGTACTTC.

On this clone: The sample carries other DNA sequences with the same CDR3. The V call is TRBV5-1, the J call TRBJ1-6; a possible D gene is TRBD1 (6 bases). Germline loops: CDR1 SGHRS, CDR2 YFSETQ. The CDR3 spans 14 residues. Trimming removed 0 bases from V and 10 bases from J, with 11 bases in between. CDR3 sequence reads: CASSLEGGISPLHF. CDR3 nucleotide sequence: TGCGCCAGCAGCTTGGAGGGGGGAATCTCACCCCTCCACTTT. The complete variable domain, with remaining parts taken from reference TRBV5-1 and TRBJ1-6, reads KAGVTQTPRYLIKTRGQQVTLSCSPISGHRSVSWYQQTPGQGLQFLFEYFSETQRNKGNFPGRFSGRQFSNSRSEMNVSTLELGDSALYLCASSLEGGISPLHFGNGTRLTVT.

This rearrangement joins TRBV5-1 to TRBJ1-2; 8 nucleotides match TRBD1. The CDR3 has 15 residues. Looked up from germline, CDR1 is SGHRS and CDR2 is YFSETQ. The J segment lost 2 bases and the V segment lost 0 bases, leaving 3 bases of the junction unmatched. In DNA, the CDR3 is TGCGCCAGCAGCTTGGATGGGGACAGGAACTATGGCTACACCTTC. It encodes CASSLDGDRNYGYTF.

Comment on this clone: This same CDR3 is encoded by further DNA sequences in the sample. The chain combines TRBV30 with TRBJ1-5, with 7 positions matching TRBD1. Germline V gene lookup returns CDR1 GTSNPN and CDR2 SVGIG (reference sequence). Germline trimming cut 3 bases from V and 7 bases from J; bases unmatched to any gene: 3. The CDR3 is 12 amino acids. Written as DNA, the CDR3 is TGTGCCTGGAGCAGGGGGAACCAGCCCCAGCATTTT. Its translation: CAWSRGNQPQHF. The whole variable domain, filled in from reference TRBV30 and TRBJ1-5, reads SQTIHQWPATLVQPVGSPLSLECTVEGTSNPNLYWYRQAAGRGLQLLFYSVGIGQISSEVPQNLSASRPQDRQFILSSKKLLLSDSGFYLCAWSRGNQPQHFGDGTRLSIL.

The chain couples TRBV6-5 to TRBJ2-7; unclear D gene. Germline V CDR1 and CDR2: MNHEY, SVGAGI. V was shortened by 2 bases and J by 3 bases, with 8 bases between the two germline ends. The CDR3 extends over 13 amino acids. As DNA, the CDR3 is TGTGCCAGCAGTTACGCTTGGTACTACGAGCAGTACTTC. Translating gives CASSYAWYYEQYF.

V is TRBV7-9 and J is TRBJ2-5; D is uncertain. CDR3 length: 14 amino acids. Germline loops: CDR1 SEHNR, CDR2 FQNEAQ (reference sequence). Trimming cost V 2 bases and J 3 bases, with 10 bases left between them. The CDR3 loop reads CASSLRADKETQYF. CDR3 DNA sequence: TGTGCCAGCAGCTTAAGGGCAGATAAAGAGACCCAGTACTTC. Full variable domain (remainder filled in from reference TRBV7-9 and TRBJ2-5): DTGVSQNPRHKITKRGQNVTFRCDPISEHNRLYWYRQTLGQGPEFLTYFQNEAQLEKSRLLSDRFSAERPKGSFSTLEIQRTEQGDSAMYLCASSLRADKETQYFGPGTRLLVL.

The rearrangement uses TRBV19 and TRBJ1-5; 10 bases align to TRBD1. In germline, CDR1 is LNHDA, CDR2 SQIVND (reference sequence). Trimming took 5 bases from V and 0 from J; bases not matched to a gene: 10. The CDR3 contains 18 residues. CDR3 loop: CASSPLPGQGYSNQPQHF. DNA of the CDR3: TGTGCCAGTAGTCCCCTTCCGGGACAGGGGTATAGCAATCAGCCCCAGCATTTT.

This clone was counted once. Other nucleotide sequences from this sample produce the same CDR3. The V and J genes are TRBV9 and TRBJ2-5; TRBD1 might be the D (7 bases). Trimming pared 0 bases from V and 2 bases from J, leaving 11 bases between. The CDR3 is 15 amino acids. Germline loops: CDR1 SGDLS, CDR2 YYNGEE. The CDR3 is CASSVVQGGQETQYF. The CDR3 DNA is TGTGCCAGCAGCGTAGTCCAGGGGGGTCAAGAGACCCAGTACTTC.

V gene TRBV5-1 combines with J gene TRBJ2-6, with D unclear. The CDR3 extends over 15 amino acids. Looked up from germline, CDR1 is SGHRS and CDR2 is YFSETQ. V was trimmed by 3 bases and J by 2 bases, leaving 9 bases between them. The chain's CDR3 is CASSSVGPGANVLTF. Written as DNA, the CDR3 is TGCGCCAGCAGCTCCGTCGGTCCTGGGGCCAACGTCCTGACTTTC.

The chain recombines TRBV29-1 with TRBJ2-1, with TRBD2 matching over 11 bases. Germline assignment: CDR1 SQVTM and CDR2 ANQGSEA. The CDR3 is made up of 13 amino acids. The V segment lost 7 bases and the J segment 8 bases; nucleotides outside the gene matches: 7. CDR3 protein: CSGGTSGTHEQFF. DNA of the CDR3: TGCAGCGGGGGGACTAGCGGCACCCATGAGCAGTTCTTC.

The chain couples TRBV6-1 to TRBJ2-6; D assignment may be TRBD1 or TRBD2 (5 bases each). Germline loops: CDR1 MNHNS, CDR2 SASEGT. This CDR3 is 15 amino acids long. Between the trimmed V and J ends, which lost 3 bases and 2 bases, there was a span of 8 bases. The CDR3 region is CASSEGTPGANVLTF. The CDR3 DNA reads TGTGCCAGCAGTGAGGGGACCCCTGGGGCCAACGTCCTGACTTTC.

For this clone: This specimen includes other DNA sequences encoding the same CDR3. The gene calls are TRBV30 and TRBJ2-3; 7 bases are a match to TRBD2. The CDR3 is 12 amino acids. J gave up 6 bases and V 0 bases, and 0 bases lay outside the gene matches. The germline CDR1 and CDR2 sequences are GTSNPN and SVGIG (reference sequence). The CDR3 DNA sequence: TGTGCCTGGAGTGTACTAGCGGATACGCAGTATTTT. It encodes CAWSVLADTQYF.

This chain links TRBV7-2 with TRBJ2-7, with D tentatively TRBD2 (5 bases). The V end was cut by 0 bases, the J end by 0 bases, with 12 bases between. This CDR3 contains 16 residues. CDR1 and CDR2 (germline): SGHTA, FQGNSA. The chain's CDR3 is CASSLAVGAASYEQYF. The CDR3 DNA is TGTGCCAGCAGCTTAGCAGTGGGAGCGGCCTCCTACGAGCAGTACTTC.